This T cell receptor beta chain was profiled in a study of blood T cells in healthy people across ages. Study results and caveats: PBMCs went unsorted, and a conclusive naive versus antigen-experienced comparison was therefore prevented. In these data, TCR beta diversity tracked strongly with naive T cell percentage.

Germline values: CDR1 LGHNA, CDR2 YSLEER. Trimming removed 0 bases from V and 10 bases from J, with 10 bases in between. The CDR3 length is 12 residues. A second about 7 to 11 cycle PCR used barcoded and J-beta primers. Each sample provided no less than 2.5 million CDR3-containing paired-end reads. TCRdb used MiXCR to reprocess the 5' RACE reads, holding one entry per CDR3 protein. The data show 700,000 to 1,000,000 distinct CDR3 sequences, with around 43% seen just once and around 18% held by the top ten. Each sample used at least 6.5 million PBMCs. In regard to this clonotype: Its antigen remains unknown.

The chain is built from TRBV4-3 and TRBJ2-7; D may be TRBD2 (7 bases). This TCR was recovered from a man between 60 and 75 years old in good health. The sequenced material came from blood. This CDR3 reads CASSQEGGAQYF. The CDR3 coding sequence is TGCGCCAGCAGCCAAGAAGGGGGGGCTCAGTACTTC.